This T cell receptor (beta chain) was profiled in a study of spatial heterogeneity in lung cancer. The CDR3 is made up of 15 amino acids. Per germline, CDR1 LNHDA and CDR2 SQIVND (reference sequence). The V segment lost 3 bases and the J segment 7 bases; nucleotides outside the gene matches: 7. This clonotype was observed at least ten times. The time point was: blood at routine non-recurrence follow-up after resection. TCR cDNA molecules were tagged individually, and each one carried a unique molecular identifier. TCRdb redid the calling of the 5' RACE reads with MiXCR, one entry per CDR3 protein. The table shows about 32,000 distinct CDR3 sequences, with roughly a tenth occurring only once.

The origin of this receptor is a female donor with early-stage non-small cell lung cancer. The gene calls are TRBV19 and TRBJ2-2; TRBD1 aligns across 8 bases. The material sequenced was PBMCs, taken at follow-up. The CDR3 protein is CASSISQGAGGELFF. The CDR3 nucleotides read TGTGCCAGTAGTATCAGCCAGGGGGCCGGCGGGGAGCTGTTTTTT.